One sample yielded the 20 T cell receptor beta chains listed below, sequenced in a study of OX40 agonist ivuxolimab in advanced cancers. Clones were read by immunoSEQ multiplex PCR, and TCRdb kept only the in-frame ones, dropping some. This table has about 91,000 clones, around 90% appearing once. Specimen: CD4+ or CD8+ T cells sorted from blood, collected in a trial of the OX40 agonist ivuxolimab. These receptors came from an adult with an advanced solid tumor such as melanoma, head and neck, liver or kidney cancer.

The chain recombines TRBV29-1 with TRBJ2-7; D is unclear. V gave up 4 bases and J gave up 3 bases, with 10 bases separating them. In germline, CDR1 is SQVTM, CDR2 ANQGSEA. The CDR3 is 12 residues long. The CDR3: CSVVSGVYEQYF. DNA for the CDR3: TGCAGCGTTGTCTCCGGTGTCTACGAGCAGTACTTC.

The chain combines TRBV5-1 with TRBJ1-2, with D possibly TRBD1 on 6 matching bases. Trimming removed 0 bases from V and 5 bases from J, with 14 bases in between. The V gene's germline CDR1 is SGHRS and CDR2 YFSETQ. The CDR3 is 15 amino acids. The CDR3 region is CASSLGPIQGYGYTF. In DNA form, the CDR3 reads TGCGCCAGCAGCTTGGGACCTATACAGGGTTATGGCTACACCTTC. Full variable domain (missing parts from reference TRBV5-1 and TRBJ1-2): KAGVTQTPRYLIKTRGQQVTLSCSPISGHRSVSWYQQTPGQGLQFLFEYFSETQRNKGNFPGRFSGRQFSNSRSEMNVSTLELGDSALYLCASSLGPIQGYGYTFGSGTRLTVV.

There are a few counts of this clone. The rearrangement joins TRBV5-1 to TRBJ2-7; 9 nucleotides agree with TRBD1. V trimming: 7 bases; J trimming: 2 bases; junction bases outside the gene matches: 4. Per germline, CDR1 SGHRS and CDR2 YFSETQ. There are 13 residues in the CDR3. CDR3 sequence (DNA): TGCGCCAGCCGGGACAGGGTAACCTACGAGCAGTACTTC. Encoded protein: CASRDRVTYEQYF.

The rearrangement uses TRBV7-9 and TRBJ1-2; no clear D. This CDR3 has 15 residues. Germline CDR1 is SEHNR and CDR2 is FQNEAQ (reference sequence). Trimming took 2 bases from V and 2 from J, leaving 12 bases between them. Written as DNA, the CDR3 is TGTGCCAGCAGCTTATCCCCCCCGACCAACTATGGCTACACCTTC. Translation: CASSLSPPTNYGYTF.

The chain has TRBV9 and TRBJ2-2; D tentatively reads TRBD1 or TRBD2 (6 bases each). Germline V CDR1 and CDR2: SGDLS, YYNGEE. V lost 4 bases and J 3 bases, leaving 19 bases between the germline ends. CDR3 length: 17 residues. The CDR3 is CASSTPKGGRDTGELFF. CDR3 nucleotide sequence: TGTGCCAGCAGCACCCCAAAAGGGGGGCGAGACACCGGGGAGCTGTTTTTT.

The V call is TRBV11-2, the J call TRBJ1-2; D gene ambiguous. Germline V gives CDR1 SGHAT, CDR2 FQNNGV. The germline V and J ends were trimmed by 5 bases and 2 bases, with 15 bases remaining between them. The CDR3 is made up of 15 amino acids. CDR3 DNA: TGTGCCAGCAGCCCGGGTGGGCGGCCGAACTATGGCTACACCTTC. It is translated as CASSPGGRPNYGYTF.

There are a few counts of this clone. The J gene is TRBJ1-2, the V gene TRBV6-5, with a tentative D call TRBD1 (5 bases). Germline V gene lookup returns CDR1 MNHEY and CDR2 SVGAGI. This CDR3 comprises 14 residues. V was cut by 5 bases and J by 6 bases, with 16 bases left in between. CDR3 nucleotide sequence: TGTGCCAGCAGTACCCAACAGGTGATCAATGGCTACACCTTC. Translation: CASSTQQVINGYTF.

The chain combines TRBV5-1 with TRBJ1-2; D possibly corresponds to TRBD1 (5 bases). Trimming left V 0 bases short and J 1 base short, with 10 bases between. CDR3 length: 15 amino acids. CDR1 is SGHRS and CDR2 is YFSETQ in the germline V gene. This chain's CDR3 is CASSLGQGVNYGYTF. CDR3 in DNA: TGCGCCAGCAGCTTGGGTCAGGGCGTTAACTATGGCTACACCTTC.

The chain is built from TRBV5-1 and TRBJ2-3; TRBD2 agrees at 7 bases. CDR3 length equals 14 residues. CDR1 and CDR2 (germline): SGHRS, YFSETQ. The V gene end was trimmed by 5 bases and the J gene end by 2 bases; junction bases not matched to a gene: 5. This CDR3 is CASRVGGITDTQYF. The CDR3 DNA reads TGCGCCAGCAGAGTGGGGGGGATCACAGATACGCAGTATTTT.

The chain is built from TRBV6-6 and TRBJ1-2; D gene uncertain. With 6 bases removed from V and 8 bases from J, the gap between germline ends came to 16 bases. Germline V gene lookup returns CDR1 MNHNY and CDR2 SVGAGI (reference sequence). The CDR3 is 13 residues long. The CDR3 DNA reads as TGTGCCAGCAGCGGGGAGCCTGCGGGGGGCTACACCTTC. It is translated as CASSGEPAGGYTF.

V gene TRBV5-1 combines with J gene TRBJ1-2; D not resolved. The CDR3 consists of 15 residues. Trimming took off 4 bases at V and 2 bases at J, with 15 bases between the two ends. Germline CDR1 SGHRS, CDR2 YFSETQ. CDR3 bases: TGCGCCAGCAGCCCCGATAGGGCAACCAACTATGGCTACACCTTC. The encoded protein is CASSPDRATNYGYTF.

The chain employs TRBV9 and TRBJ2-2, with D possibly TRBD2 on 6 matching bases. Trimming cost V 4 bases and J 1 base, with 14 bases left between them. CDR1 is SGDLS and CDR2 is YYNGEE in the germline V gene. CDR3 length equals 16 residues. The CDR3 spells CASSPRDSGNTGELFF. DNA of the CDR3: TGTGCCAGCAGCCCCCGGGACTCCGGGAACACCGGGGAGCTGTTTTTT.

V usage is TRBV7-3 and J usage is TRBJ2-1, with TRBD1 matching over 12 bases. J gave up 10 bases and V 1 base, and 5 bases lay outside the gene matches. Germline loops: CDR1 SGHTA, CDR2 FQGTGA. This CDR3 has 15 residues. The CDR3 region has the DNA TGTGCCAGCAGCTTAATGGGGACAGGGGGCAAAGAGCAGTTCTTC. This codes for CASSLMGTGGKEQFF.

V and J are TRBV5-6 and TRBJ1-4; 7 nucleotides line up with TRBD1. The J segment lost 3 bases and the V segment lost 2 bases, leaving 4 bases of the junction unmatched. The CDR3 extends over 15 amino acids. Per germline, CDR1 SGHDT and CDR2 YYEEEE. CDR3 sequence reads: CASSFAGTANEKLFF. The CDR3 DNA reads TGTGCCAGCAGCTTTGCCGGGACAGCTAATGAAAAACTGTTTTTT. Variable domain in full (rest from reference TRBV5-6 and TRBJ1-4): DAGVTQSPTHLIKTRGQQVTLRCSPKSGHDTVSWYQQALGQGPQFIFQYYEEEERQRGNFPDRFSGHQFPNYSSELNVNALLLGDSALYLCASSFAGTANEKLFFGSGTQLSVL.

This rearrangement joins TRBV19 to TRBJ2-2; D may be TRBD2 (6 bases). Germline V lookup: CDR1 LNHDA, CDR2 SQIVND (reference sequence). Trimming took 1 base from V and 6 from J, leaving 9 bases between them. CDR3 length equals 14 residues. CDR3 amino acids: CASSIGGVPGELFF. The DNA of the CDR3 is TGTGCCAGTAGTATAGGCGGGGTCCCCGGGGAGCTGTTTTTT.

A few counts support this clone. This rearrangement joins TRBV6-5 to TRBJ1-3; D is undetermined. This CDR3 comprises 15 residues. Germline V gene lookup returns CDR1 MNHEY and CDR2 SVGAGI. The germline V and J ends were trimmed by 0 bases and 8 bases, with 14 bases remaining between them. This CDR3 is CASSYSGASEDTIYF. CDR3 bases: TGTGCCAGCAGTTACTCGGGCGCCTCGGAGGACACCATATATTTT.

The chain links TRBV5-4 to TRBJ1-2; 10 bases agree with TRBD1. Per germline, CDR1 SGHNT and CDR2 YYREEE (reference sequence). The CDR3 extends over 15 amino acids. V lost 4 bases to trimming and J lost 7 bases; unmatched junction nucleotides: 10. Here the CDR3 reads CASSPGDRGIFGYTF. CDR3 nucleotides: TGTGCCAGCAGCCCCGGGGACAGGGGAATCTTTGGCTACACCTTC.

This chain joins TRBV6-1 and TRBJ2-1, with 7 bases aligning to TRBD1. V lost 6 bases to trimming and J lost 6 bases; unmatched junction nucleotides: 11. Per germline, CDR1 MNHNS and CDR2 SASEGT. The CDR3 has 15 amino acids. CDR3 protein: CASSQSTTGANEQFF. CDR3 nucleotide sequence: TGTGCCAGCAGCCAATCCACTACAGGGGCCAATGAGCAGTTCTTC.

This clone is a singleton in its sample. This likely comes from a read error, as the CDR3 has no conserved phenylalanine or tryptophan at its end. The V gene is TRBV6-5, the J gene TRBJ1-6; unclear D gene. Germline V lookup: CDR1 MNHEY, CDR2 SVGAGI. With 6 bases removed from V and 9 bases from J, the gap between germline ends came to 15 bases. The CDR3 extends over 14 amino acids. The CDR3 protein is CASRSGDRLSPLHL. The DNA for the CDR3 is TGTGCCAGCAGGTCCGGTGACCGACTTTCACCCCTCCACCTT.

The chain joins TRBV5-1 to TRBJ2-1; TRBD1 is a possible D gene (6 bases). The length of the CDR3 is 15 residues. CDR1 is SGHRS, CDR2 YFSETQ, per germline. V gave up 0 bases and J gave up 9 bases, with 16 bases separating them. The DNA for the CDR3 is TGCGCCAGCAGCTTGGATGGGGGCACCCGGAGTGAGCAGTTCTTC. This codes for CASSLDGGTRSEQFF. Using reference TRBV5-1 and TRBJ2-1 for the parts outside the CDR3, the full variable domain is KAGVTQTPRYLIKTRGQQVTLSCSPISGHRSVSWYQQTPGQGLQFLFEYFSETQRNKGNFPGRFSGRQFSNSRSEMNVSTLELGDSALYLCASSLDGGTRSEQFFGPGTRLTVL.